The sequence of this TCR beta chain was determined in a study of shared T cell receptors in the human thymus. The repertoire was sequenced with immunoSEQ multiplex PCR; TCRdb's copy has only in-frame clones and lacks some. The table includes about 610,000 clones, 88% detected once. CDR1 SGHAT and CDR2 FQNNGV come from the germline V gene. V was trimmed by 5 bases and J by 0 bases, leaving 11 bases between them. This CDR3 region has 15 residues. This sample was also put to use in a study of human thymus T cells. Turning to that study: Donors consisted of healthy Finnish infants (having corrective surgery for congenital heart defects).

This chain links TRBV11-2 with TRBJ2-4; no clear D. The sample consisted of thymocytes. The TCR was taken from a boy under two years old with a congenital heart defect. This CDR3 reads CASSGQKLAKNIQYF. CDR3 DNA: TGTGCCAGCAGCGGGCAGAAACTAGCCAAAAACATTCAGTACTTC. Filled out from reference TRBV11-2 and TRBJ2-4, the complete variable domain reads EAGVAQSPRYKIIEKRQSVAFWCNPISGHATLYWYQQILGQGPKLLIQFQNNGVVDDSQLPKDRFSAERLKGVDSTLKIQPAKLEDSAVYLCASSGQKLAKNIQYFGAGTRLSVL.